This is a list of T cell receptor beta chains from one sample in a study of cytomegalovirus exposure and HLA in healthy donors. The table came from immunoSEQ multiplex PCR; TCRdb's copy has only in-frame clones and leaves some out. The sample consists of 65,000 to 85,000 clones, approximately 81% of them appearing once. Sequencing was performed on PBMCs. All receptors derive from a woman aged 40 to 50 in good health and CMV-seropositive. Each CDR3 is given with its conserved first and last residue. A D gene is named only where the DNA matches it firmly. Size is omitted from some rows. Given values are once, few, many or a class for expanded clones.

clone size: .; D gene: .; V gene: TRBV11-2; J gene: TRBJ1-2; CDR3 length: 13; CDR3 protein: CASSISQNYGYTF; CDR3 DNA: TGTGCCAGCAGCATTTCCCAGAACTATGGCTACACCTTC
clone size: .; D gene: .; V gene: TRBV7-9; J gene: TRBJ1-4; CDR3 length: 13; CDR3 protein: CASSVDSGEKLFF; CDR3 DNA: TGTGCCAGCAGCGTAGACTCGGGGGAAAAACTGTTTTTT
clone size: .; D gene: .; V gene: TRBV27; J gene: TRBJ2-1; CDR3 length: 13; CDR3 protein: CASQYKHGTSSIF; CDR3 DNA: TGTGCCAGCCAATATAAGCACGGGACATCCTCGATCTTC
clone size: once; D gene: .; V gene: TRBV5-1; J gene: TRBJ2-2; CDR3 length: 13; CDR3 protein: CASSFGYAGELFF; CDR3 DNA: TGCGCCAGCAGCTTTGGTTACGCGGGGGAGCTGTTTTTT
clone size: .; D gene: .; V gene: TRBV5-4; J gene: TRBJ2-2; CDR3 length: 13; CDR3 protein: CASSWGVTGELFF; CDR3 DNA: TGTGCCAGCAGTTGGGGGGTGACCGGGGAGCTGTTTTTT
clone size: .; D gene: .; V gene: TRBV5-6; J gene: TRBJ2-7; CDR3 length: 14; CDR3 protein: CASSQLTDTYEQYF; CDR3 DNA: TGTGCCAGCAGCCAACTGACCGACACCTACGAGCAGTACTTC
clone size: .; D gene: .; V gene: TRBV5-1; J gene: TRBJ2-1; CDR3 length: 14; CDR3 protein: CASSSGQPDDEQFF; CDR3 DNA: TGCGCCAGCAGCTCCGGACAGCCCGACGATGAGCAGTTCTTC
clone size: .; D gene: TRBD2; V gene: TRBV9; J gene: TRBJ2-5; CDR3 length: 13; CDR3 protein: CASGTSGVETQYF; CDR3 DNA: TGTGCCAGCGGAACTAGCGGGGTCGAGACCCAGTACTTC
clone size: .; D gene: TRBD1; V gene: TRBV9; J gene: TRBJ1-2; CDR3 length: 18; CDR3 protein: CASSEAHTLGQGSYGYTF; CDR3 DNA: TGTGCCAGCAGCGAGGCCCATACTCTGGGACAGGGATCCTATGGCTACACCTTC
clone size: .; D gene: TRBD1; V gene: TRBV19; J gene: TRBJ1-1; CDR3 length: 13; CDR3 protein: CASNIQGAGEAFF; CDR3 DNA: TGTGCCAGCAATATACAGGGGGCGGGAGAAGCTTTCTTT
clone size: .; D gene: TRBD1; V gene: TRBV6-5; J gene: TRBJ2-7; CDR3 length: 16; CDR3 protein: CASSYSPGQGSGEQYF; CDR3 DNA: TGTGCCAGCAGTTACTCTCCCGGACAGGGGAGTGGGGAGCAGTACTTC
clone size: few; D gene: .; V gene: TRBV27; J gene: TRBJ1-4; CDR3 length: 15; CDR3 protein: CASSPLVLINEKLFF; CDR3 DNA: TGTGCCAGCAGCCCCCTTGTACTAATTAATGAAAAACTGTTTTTT
clone size: .; D gene: .; V gene: TRBV7-2; J gene: TRBJ2-5; CDR3 length: 14; CDR3 protein: CASSSVDFSETQYF; CDR3 DNA: TGTGCCAGCAGCTCGGTTGACTTTTCGGAGACCCAGTACTTC
clone size: .; D gene: .; V gene: TRBV7-9; J gene: TRBJ1-5; CDR3 length: 15; CDR3 protein: CASSLGRSGHQPQHF; CDR3 DNA: TGTGCCAGCAGCTTAGGGCGAAGTGGGCATCAGCCCCAGCATTTT
clone size: .; D gene: .; V gene: TRBV30; J gene: TRBJ2-5; CDR3 length: 17; CDR3 protein: CAWSRRHGGSPGETQYF; CDR3 DNA: TGTGCCTGGAGTCGACGCCACGGAGGGTCTCCCGGCGAGACCCAGTACTTC
clone size: .; D gene: .; V gene: TRBV2; J gene: TRBJ2-1; CDR3 length: 14; CDR3 protein: CASSERGAYNEQFF; CDR3 DNA: TGTGCCAGCAGTGAACGTGGGGCATACAATGAGCAGTTCTTC
clone size: .; D gene: .; V gene: TRBV2; J gene: TRBJ1-4; CDR3 length: 14; CDR3 protein: CASRLLSTNEKLFF; CDR3 DNA: TGTGCCAGCAGACTCCTCTCGACTAATGAAAAACTGTTTTTT
clone size: .; D gene: .; V gene: TRBV7-9; J gene: TRBJ1-4; CDR3 length: 15; CDR3 protein: CASSPWTDTNEKLFF; CDR3 DNA: TGTGCCAGCAGCCCCTGGACAGATACTAATGAAAAACTGTTTTTT
clone size: .; D gene: .; V gene: TRBV6-5; J gene: TRBJ1-3; CDR3 length: 16; CDR3 protein: CASSYSIPGGGNTIYF; CDR3 DNA: TGTGCCAGCAGTTACTCGATCCCGGGGGGGGGAAACACCATATATTTT
clone size: .; D gene: .; V gene: TRBV4-3; J gene: TRBJ2-7; CDR3 length: 15; CDR3 protein: CASSLLGGASYEQYF; CDR3 DNA: TGCGCCAGCAGCCTATTAGGGGGAGCCTCCTACGAGCAGTACTTC
clone size: .; D gene: .; V gene: TRBV5-1; J gene: TRBJ2-1; CDR3 length: 15; CDR3 protein: CASSFYFGSYNEQFF; CDR3 DNA: TGCGCCAGCAGCTTTTATTTCGGTTCGTACAATGAGCAGTTCTTC
clone size: .; D gene: .; V gene: TRBV28; J gene: TRBJ1-3; CDR3 length: 16; CDR3 protein: CASSSQGSPGRNTIYF; CDR3 DNA: TGTGCCAGCAGTTCACAGGGAAGCCCGGGAAGAAACACCATATATTTT
clone size: .; D gene: .; V gene: TRBV25-1; J gene: TRBJ2-4; CDR3 length: 15; CDR3 protein: CASSMIGGTKNIQYF; CDR3 DNA: TGTGCCAGCAGTATGATCGGGGGAACCAAAAACATTCAGTACTTC
clone size: few; D gene: TRBD2; V gene: TRBV4-1; J gene: TRBJ2-3; CDR3 length: 18; CDR3 protein: CASSQDRGAGGLTDTQYF; CDR3 DNA: TGCGCCAGCAGCCAAGATAGGGGAGCGGGGGGGCTGACGGATACGCAGTATTTT
clone size: .; D gene: TRBD1; V gene: TRBV18; J gene: TRBJ2-3; CDR3 length: 16; CDR3 protein: CASSPPTGGGVDTQYF; CDR3 DNA: TGTGCCAGCTCACCACCTACAGGGGGTGGTGTAGATACGCAGTATTTT
clone size: .; D gene: .; V gene: TRBV11-2; J gene: TRBJ2-2; CDR3 length: 15; CDR3 protein: CASSQRGTNTGELFF; CDR3 DNA: TGTGCCAGCAGCCAAAGGGGGACGAACACCGGGGAGCTGTTTTTT
clone size: .; D gene: .; V gene: TRBV5-6; J gene: TRBJ2-1; CDR3 length: 12; CDR3 protein: CASSLNRNEQFF; CDR3 DNA: TGTGCCAGCAGCTTGAATCGGAATGAGCAGTTCTTC
clone size: few; D gene: .; V gene: TRBV27; J gene: TRBJ1-1; CDR3 length: 15; CDR3 protein: CASSLLGPPNTEAFF; CDR3 DNA: TGTGCCAGCAGTTTGCTTGGGCCCCCGAACACTGAAGCTTTCTTT
clone size: .; D gene: .; V gene: TRBV5-6; J gene: TRBJ1-6; CDR3 length: 16; CDR3 protein: CASSMVEQAALSPLHF; CDR3 DNA: TGTGCCAGCAGCATGGTCGAACAGGCCGCCTTATCACCCCTCCACTTT
clone size: .; D gene: TRBD1; V gene: TRBV30; J gene: TRBJ1-2; CDR3 length: 14; CDR3 protein: CAWSVRPGGQGYTF; CDR3 DNA: TGTGCCTGGAGTGTGAGGCCAGGGGGGCAAGGCTACACCTTC
clone size: .; D gene: TRBD1; V gene: TRBV27; J gene: TRBJ1-2; CDR3 length: 13; CDR3 protein: CASSSGTGGGYTF; CDR3 DNA: TGTGCCAGCAGTTCGGGGACAGGCGGCGGCTACACCTTC
clone size: .; D gene: TRBD1; V gene: TRBV7-2; J gene: TRBJ1-5; CDR3 length: 15; CDR3 protein: CASSLDRGFDQPQHF; CDR3 DNA: TGTGCCAGCAGCTTGGACAGGGGTTTCGATCAGCCCCAGCATTTT
clone size: medium-sized; D gene: TRBD1; V gene: TRBV5-4; J gene: TRBJ2-3; CDR3 length: 14; CDR3 protein: CASSLQGATDTQYF; CDR3 DNA: TGTGCCAGCAGCTTGCAGGGGGCGACGGATACGCAGTATTTT
clone size: .; D gene: .; V gene: TRBV5-4; J gene: TRBJ2-7; CDR3 length: 15; CDR3 protein: CASSRPGDMGHEQHF; CDR3 DNA: TGTGCCAGCAGCCGCCCCGGGGACATGGGCCACGAGCAGCACTTC
clone size: once; D gene: .; V gene: TRBV19; J gene: TRBJ2-7; CDR3 length: 13; CDR3 protein: CASASWTDYEQYF; CDR3 DNA: TGTGCCAGCGCCTCATGGACAGACTACGAGCAGTACTTC
clone size: .; D gene: TRBD1; V gene: TRBV10-3; J gene: TRBJ2-2; CDR3 length: 16; CDR3 protein: CAISERTGGDTGELFF; CDR3 DNA: TGTGCCATCAGTGAGAGGACAGGGGGGGACACCGGGGAGCTGTTTTTT
clone size: .; D gene: .; V gene: TRBV20-1; J gene: TRBJ2-5; CDR3 length: 11; CDR3 protein: CSVHPRETQYF; CDR3 DNA: TGCAGTGTTCACCCTCGGGAGACCCAGTACTTC
clone size: .; D gene: .; V gene: TRBV7-4; J gene: TRBJ1-4; CDR3 length: 15; CDR3 protein: CASSFRAHTNEKLFF; CDR3 DNA: TGTGCCAGCAGCTTCAGGGCCCATACCAATGAAAAACTGTTTTTT
clone size: .; D gene: TRBD2; V gene: TRBV27; J gene: TRBJ2-5; CDR3 length: 16; CDR3 protein: CASSLGLAGGWETQYF; CDR3 DNA: TGTGCCAGCAGTCTCGGACTAGCGGGGGGCTGGGAGACCCAGTACTTC
clone size: .; D gene: .; V gene: TRBV5-1; J gene: TRBJ1-2; CDR3 length: 13; CDR3 protein: CASSLEAGYGYTF; CDR3 DNA: TGCGCCAGCAGCTTGGAAGCGGGCTATGGCTACACCTTC
clone size: few; D gene: TRBD1; V gene: TRBV5-5; J gene: TRBJ1-2; CDR3 length: 16; CDR3 protein: CASSLEGQGLSYGYTF; CDR3 DNA: TGTGCCAGCAGCTTGGAAGGACAGGGCCTCTCCTATGGCTACACCTTC
clone size: .; D gene: .; V gene: TRBV5-4; J gene: TRBJ1-1; CDR3 length: 15; CDR3 protein: CASSFGVSMNTEAFF; CDR3 DNA: TGTGCCAGCAGCTTCGGGGTCAGTATGAACACTGAAGCTTTCTTT
clone size: .; D gene: .; V gene: TRBV11-3; J gene: TRBJ2-3; CDR3 length: 14; CDR3 protein: CASSPQPSADTQYF; CDR3 DNA: TGTGCCAGCAGCCCACAGCCTTCGGCAGATACGCAGTATTTT
clone size: .; D gene: TRBD1; V gene: TRBV5-1; J gene: TRBJ2-7; CDR3 length: 13; CDR3 protein: CATRAGQGYEQYF; CDR3 DNA: TGCGCCACCCGGGCGGGACAGGGTTACGAGCAGTACTTC
clone size: few; D gene: TRBD1; V gene: TRBV19; J gene: TRBJ2-3; CDR3 length: 15; CDR3 protein: CASRYRDRGTDTQYF; CDR3 DNA: TGTGCCAGTCGTTACCGGGACAGGGGAACGGACACGCAGTATTTT
clone size: .; D gene: .; V gene: TRBV6-1; J gene: TRBJ1-5; CDR3 length: 12; CDR3 protein: CASSEGFLSAHF; CDR3 DNA: TGTGCCAGCAGTGAAGGGTTCCTTAGTGCGCATTTT
clone size: .; D gene: TRBD1; V gene: TRBV7-2; J gene: TRBJ1-6; CDR3 length: 14; CDR3 protein: CASTSTGGGSPLHF; CDR3 DNA: TGTGCCAGCACCTCGACAGGGGGCGGTTCACCCCTCCACTTT
clone size: few; D gene: .; V gene: TRBV7-9; J gene: TRBJ2-3; CDR3 length: 12; CDR3 protein: CASSPGPQGQYF; CDR3 DNA: TGTGCCAGCAGCCCCGGCCCTCAGGGGCAGTATTTT